A selection of T cell receptor beta chains follows, all from one sample in a study of shared clonotypes between healthy human individuals. Profiled with immunoSEQ multiplex PCR; TCRdb holds only in-frame clones, not every one. Among about 1.5 million clones listed, roughly 96% were seen once. The sample comprised naive CD4+ T cells sorted from blood. These receptors originate from a man between 25 and 39 years old in good health. Each CDR3 is given with its conserved first and last residue. D genes are given only for firm matches. A clone size is listed for some rows: how often the clone was seen (once, few, many), or a class if it is expanded.

>NA|TRBJ2-5|TRBV9|NA
TGTGCCAGCAGCCCCCGTTGGGGGGGGCTAGGAGAGACCCAGTACTTC
CASSPRWGGLGETQYF
>NA|TRBJ2-7|TRBV30|TRBD1
TGTGCCTGGACTCAGGGGGCCTACGAGCAGTACTTC
CAWTQGAYEQYF
>NA|TRBJ2-1|TRBV5-1|TRBD2
TGCGCCAGCAGCTCCAGCGGGAGGTCCTACAATGAGCAGTTCTTC
CASSSSGRSYNEQFF
>NA|TRBJ2-7|TRBV5-4|NA
TGTGCCAGCAGCGGCTCCAGGGTTCACGAGCAGTACTTC
CASSGSRVHEQYF
>once|TRBJ1-5|TRBV7-9|NA
TGTGCCAGCAGCGGAGCAGGGGCAGATCAGCCCCAGCATTTT
CASSGAGADQPQHF
>NA|TRBJ2-7|TRBV23-1|TRBD2
TGCGCCAGCAGTCAATTCCCCGAACTAGCGGGAGAAGCCTACGAGCAGTACTTC
CASSQFPELAGEAYEQYF
>NA|TRBJ2-3|TRBV7-6|NA
TGTGCCAGCAGCTTAGGTGCCGGGATAAGCACAGATACGCAGTATTTT
CASSLGAGISTDTQYF
>NA|TRBJ2-7|TRBV4-2|NA
TGTGCCAGCAGCCAGGGCCCGAAACAGGGCGGCTACGAGCAGTACTTC
CASSQGPKQGGYEQYF
>NA|TRBJ2-3|TRBV4-3|NA
TGCGCCAGCAGCCAAGAACGAAAACTAGGAACGCAGTATTTT
CASSQERKLGTQYF
>NA|TRBJ2-1|TRBV5-6|NA
TGTGCCAGCAGCTTCACTAGTTCCAATGAGCAGTTCTTC
CASSFTSSNEQFF
>NA|TRBJ2-5|TRBV27|NA
TGTGCCAGCGTATTCCGGGCCCGGGAAGAGACCCAGTACTTC
CASVFRAREETQYF
>NA|TRBJ2-1|TRBV29-1|NA
TGCAGCGTTTACGACTCCTACAATGAGCAGTTCTTC
CSVYDSYNEQFF
>once|TRBJ1-3|TRBV5-4|NA
TGTGCCAGCAGCTTGGAGCAGGGTCGGTCTGGAAACACCATATATTTT
CASSLEQGRSGNTIYF
>NA|TRBJ2-7|TRBV7-9|TRBD2
TGTGCCAGCAGCTTAGGGAGGAGGCGGGAGCGGGATGAGCAGTACTTC
CASSLGRRRERDEQYF
>NA|TRBJ2-7|TRBV28|TRBD1
TGTGCCAGCAGACCGACAGGGGGCCCCTACGAGCAGTACTTC
CASRPTGGPYEQYF
>NA|TRBJ2-6|TRBV7-2|NA
TGTGCCAGCAGCTTAGGGCTCTCTGGGGCCAACGTCCTGACTTTC
CASSLGLSGANVLTF
>NA|TRBJ2-7|TRBV10-3|TRBD1
TGTGCCATCAGTGTAGGCAGGGGGCCCTACGAGCAGTACTTC
CAISVGRGPYEQYF
>NA|TRBJ2-1|TRBV5-4|NA
TGTGCCAGCAGCATAAGCGGTCCTTCCTACAATGAGCAGTTCTTC
CASSISGPSYNEQFF
>once|TRBJ2-3|TRBV15|TRBD2
TGTGCCACCATGCCGGGGGGGACGGATACGCAGTATTTT
CATMPGGTDTQYF
>NA|TRBJ2-7|TRBV5-1|NA
TGCGCCAGCAGCTTGGACAGGGAAAAGAGGCACGAGCAGTACTTC
CASSLDREKRHEQYF
>once|TRBJ2-7|TRBV27|NA
TGTGCCAGCAGACCCCGGCGGGAATACGAGCAGTACTTC
CASRPRREYEQYF
>NA|TRBJ2-2|TRBV7-8|NA
TGTGCCAGCAGCTTATTGGCGGGGGCGCACTCAACCGGGGAGCTGTTTTTT
CASSLLAGAHSTGELFF
>NA|TRBJ2-1|TRBV7-2|NA
TGTGCCAGCAGCTTAGCGGTCGCGGGGGCTGAGCAGTTCTTC
CASSLAVAGAEQFF
>NA|TRBJ2-3|TRBV5-6|TRBD2
TGTGCCAGCAGCTTGGCGGGACTAAGCACAGATACGCAGTATTTT
CASSLAGLSTDTQYF
>NA|TRBJ2-7|TRBV5-4|TRBD2
TGTGCCAGCAGCCCCATCGGGACTAGCAACTACGAGCAGTACTTC
CASSPIGTSNYEQYF
>NA|TRBJ2-1|TRBV2|TRBD2
TGTGCCAGCAGTGCCCCCCCTCGACTAGCGCGAACCTACAATGAGCAGTTCTTC
CASSAPPRLARTYNEQFF
>NA|TRBJ1-2|TRBV6-5|TRBD1
TGTGCCAGCAGTTACTCGGGGCAGGGGGCGCGAGGCTACACCTTC
CASSYSGQGARGYTF
>NA|TRBJ1-2|TRBV19|NA
TGTGCCAGTAGTACCTCCCTGAAGAACTATGGCTACACCTTC
CASSTSLKNYGYTF
>NA|TRBJ1-2|TRBV5-1|TRBD1
TGCGCCAGCAGCTTGGAAGGGACAGACTATGGCTACACCTTC
CASSLEGTDYGYTF
>NA|TRBJ1-2|TRBV6-5|TRBD1
TGTGCCAGCAGTTACACTGGACAGGGGGTTTCTGGCTACACCTTC
CASSYTGQGVSGYTF
>NA|TRBJ2-7|TRBV7-9|NA
TGTGCCAACGGGGAAGCCTACGAGCAGTACTTC
CANGEAYEQYF
>NA|TRBJ2-7|TRBV14|NA
TGTGCCAGCAGCCAAGTATCCTACTACGAGCAGTACTTC
CASSQVSYYEQYF
>once|TRBJ1-1|TRBV7-2|NA
TGTGCCAGCAGCTTAAGGGGCCGATTGGGACGGACTGAAGCTTTCTTT
CASSLRGRLGRTEAFF
>NA|TRBJ2-7|TRBV28|TRBD2
TGTGCCAGCACAAAAACTAGCGGGCCCTCCTACGAGCAGTACTTC
CASTKTSGPSYEQYF
>NA|TRBJ1-1|TRBV7-2|TRBD1
TGTGCCAGCAGGGAAAGAACAGGGGCGGGAAGCACTGAAGCTTTCTTT
CASRERTGAGSTEAFF
>NA|TRBJ2-7|TRBV16|TRBD1
TGTGCCAGCAGCCAAGGCCGGACAGGGGCCTACGAGCAGTACTTC
CASSQGRTGAYEQYF
>NA|TRBJ1-1|TRBV28|TRBD1
TGTGCCAGCAGTTTAACAGGGGGCGATTCTGAAGCTTTCTTT
CASSLTGGDSEAFF
>NA|TRBJ2-7|TRBV12-2|NA
TGTGCACGCCGGAGGAGACGGTCCTACGAGCAGTACTTC
CARRRRRSYEQYF
>NA|TRBJ1-4|TRBV5-4|NA
TGTGCCAGCAGCTTGACCGCGACAGGTGAAAAACTGTTTTTT
CASSLTATGEKLFF
>once|TRBJ2-7|TRBV7-2|TRBD2
TGTGCCAGCAGCTTAGTCAGCGGGAGCACCTACGAGCAGTACTTC
CASSLVSGSTYEQYF
>NA|TRBJ2-2|TRBV27|NA
TGTGCCAGCACACCTTTGGCTAGGGGTTCCGGGGAGCTGTTTTTT
CASTPLARGSGELFF
>NA|TRBJ2-1|TRBV29-1|TRBD2
TGCAGCGTTGAAAGGTTAGCGGGAGGGCCAGGTGACAATGAGCAGTTCTTC
CSVERLAGGPGDNEQFF
>NA|TRBJ2-3|TRBV6-1|TRBD1
TGTGCCAGCAGTGAAGGGGACAGGGATGCAGATACGCAGTATTTT
CASSEGDRDADTQYF
>NA|TRBJ2-3|TRBV2|NA
TGTGCCAGCAGTCGAGATACGCAGTATTTT
CASSRDTQYF
>NA|TRBJ2-5|TRBV11-1|NA
TGTGCCAGCAGCTTAGATCAAGGGGGACGGCAGTACTTC
CASSLDQGGRQYF
>NA|TRBJ2-1|TRBV7-3|NA
TGTGCCAGCAGCGTGGACAGCTCCATCTCCTACAATGAGCAGTTCTTC
CASSVDSSISYNEQFF
>NA|TRBJ1-5|TRBV5-1|NA
TGCGCCAGCAGCTTGGTGGGGGTGCGGCCCCAGCATTTT
CASSLVGVRPQHF
>NA|TRBJ2-7|TRBV18|NA
TGTGCCAGCTCTGGTTTGGGTCCGGGTAGATATTCCTACGAGCAGTACTTC
CASSGLGPGRYSYEQYF